These 17 T cell receptor beta chains were all obtained from the same sample, sequenced in a study of T-cell memory formation after mild COVID-19. TCRdb redid the calling of the 5' RACE reads with MiXCR, one entry per CDR3 protein. The top ten hold 20% to 25% of the sample, which has about 340,000 distinct CDR3 sequences, 13% to 15% seen once. The sequencing input was PBMCs or a T cell subset sorted from them (not recorded which). The receptors here all came from a man younger than 35 who had mild COVID-19 (a few samples of this study predate the infection). Cell type and time point are not known.

The rearrangement links TRBV5-8 to TRBJ2-3, with D possibly being TRBD2 (5 bases). The CDR3 covers 14 residues. Trimming took off 4 bases at V and 7 bases at J, with 16 bases between the two ends. CDR1 and CDR2 (germline): SGHTS, YDEGEE. The CDR3 region has the DNA TGTGCCAGCAGCAGTAGCGTACTAAGATATACGCAGTATTTT. Amino acids: CASSSSVLRYTQYF.

This clonotype was counted only a few times. This chain connects TRBV7-3 to TRBJ2-1; TRBD2 agrees at 10 bases. Per the germline V gene, CDR1 is SGHTA and CDR2 is FQGTGA. The CDR3 spans 19 residues. V trimming: 2 bases; J trimming: 5 bases; junction bases outside the gene matches: 15. The CDR3 DNA sequence: TGTGCCAGCAGCTTATACCCCTGGTGGCTAGCGGGGGTCCACAATGAGCAGTTCTTC. Translating gives CASSLYPWWLAGVHNEQFF.

V usage is TRBV6-2 or TRBV6-3 and J usage is TRBJ2-3; D might be TRBD2 (5 bases). Germline-derived CDR1 and CDR2 are MNHEY and SVGEGT. This CDR3 contains 13 residues. V was pared by 4 bases and J by 5 bases, with 10 bases between. The CDR3 region has the DNA TGTGCCAGCAGTTCGGGGAACCAAGATACGCAGTATTTT. Translation: CASSSGNQDTQYF.

This clonotype was observed once. The V call is TRBV6-5, the J call TRBJ1-5; TRBD1 is a possible D gene (5 bases). Trimming shortened V by 11 bases and J by 7 bases, and 18 bases separated the two germline ends. Germline lookup yields CDR1 MNHEY and CDR2 SVGAGI. The CDR3 contains 13 residues. Here the CDR3 reads CADLRGRGQPQHF. Written as DNA, the CDR3 is TGTGCCGACCTCCGGGGGAGGGGCCAGCCCCAGCATTTT.

The gene calls are TRBV6-5 and TRBJ1-4; no clear D gene. From germline, CDR1 is MNHEY and CDR2 SVGAGI. With 5 bases removed from V and 4 bases from J, the gap between germline ends came to 11 bases. The CDR3 is made up of 14 amino acids. The CDR3 bases are TGTGCCAGCAGTAGGCGGGCGGGTAATGAAAAACTGTTTTTT. Amino acid sequence: CASSRRAGNEKLFF.

This clonotype occurred a few times. The V and J genes are TRBV7-6 and TRBJ2-1; possible D gene TRBD1, 7 bases. Between the trimmed V and J ends, which lost 2 bases and 10 bases, there was a span of 21 bases. In germline, CDR1 is SGHVS, CDR2 FNYEAQ. CDR3 length equals 16 residues. The CDR3 is CASSLRGAQGNEEQFF. The CDR3 coding sequence is TGTGCCAGCAGCTTAAGGGGGGCACAGGGGAATGAAGAGCAGTTCTTC.

This clonotype was recorded only once. V gene TRBV6-5 combines with J gene TRBJ2-1; 11 bases fit TRBD2. CDR3 length equals 13 residues. CDR1 is MNHEY, CDR2 SVGAGI, per germline. After removal of 7 bases from V and 9 bases from J, the junction contained 5 bases not matched to a gene. CDR3 nucleotide sequence: TGTGCCAGCACTCTAGCGGGGGGAAGTGAGCAGTTCTTC. Residues: CASTLAGGSEQFF.

The chain is built from TRBV7-8 and TRBJ1-1; 7 bases are a match to TRBD1. The J segment lost 4 bases and the V segment lost 0 bases, leaving 5 bases of the junction unmatched. The CDR3 runs 15 residues. Per the germline V gene, CDR1 is SGHVS and CDR2 is FQNEAQ. The CDR3 DNA reads TGTGCCAGCAGCTTAGCGACAGGGACCGTCACTGAAGCTTTCTTT. Translation gives CASSLATGTVTEAFF. Drawing the rest from reference TRBV7-8 and TRBJ1-1, the complete variable domain is GAGVSQSPRYKVAKRGQDVALRCDPISGHVSLFWYQQALGQGPEFLTYFQNEAQLDKSGLPSDRFFAERPEGSVSTLKIQRTQQEDSAVYLCASSLATGTVTEAFFGQGTRLTVV.

The chain has TRBV2 and TRBJ1-2; D unclear. CDR3 length: 16 residues. Germline assignment: CDR1 SNHLY and CDR2 FYNNEI. The V end lost 6 bases, the J end lost 4 bases, and 21 bases lay between the germline ends. The CDR3 bases are TGTGCCAGCAGGGCGCTTGGGATACGAGGCCTCTATGGCTACACCTTC. It is translated as CASRALGIRGLYGYTF.

The J gene is TRBJ2-1, the V gene TRBV6-5, with 10 positions matching TRBD1. Per the germline V gene, CDR1 is MNHEY and CDR2 is SVGAGI. The length of the CDR3 is 21 residues. V gave up 0 bases and J gave up 3 bases; unmatched junction bases: 17. CDR3 nucleotides: TGTGCCAGCAGTTACTCGAGAGCTCCCGGGACAGGGGACGGTTTCTACAATGAGCAGTTCTTC. It specifies CASSYSRAPGTGDGFYNEQFF.

V gene TRBV25-1 combines with J gene TRBJ2-3, with 14 nucleotides matching TRBD2. The ends lost 3 bases at V and 7 bases at J; junction bases unmatched: 6. Germline V lookup: CDR1 MGHDK, CDR2 SYGVNS. The CDR3 is 16 residues long. CDR3 sequence: CASSDRTSGGPYTQYF. The CDR3 DNA follows: TGTGCCAGCAGTGATCGGACTAGCGGGGGGCCCTATACGCAGTATTTT.

This clonotype has a handful of counts. V usage is TRBV4-3 and J usage is TRBJ1-2; D ambiguous. The germline V gene encodes CDR1 LGHNA and CDR2 YSLEER. This CDR3 spans 14 amino acids. Trimming stripped 1 base from V and 3 bases from J, with 9 bases between. CDR3: CASSQALVDYGYTF. CDR3 DNA sequence: TGCGCCAGCAGCCAAGCTCTCGTGGACTATGGCTACACCTTC.

This clonotype was seen a few times. J is TRBJ1-2 and V is TRBV11-2; D unresolved. CDR1 and CDR2 from the germline V gene are SGHAT and FQNNGV. The CDR3 contains 14 residues. Between the trimmed V and J ends, which lost 1 base and 8 bases, there was a span of 14 bases. CDR3 nucleotide sequence: TGTGCCAGCAGCTTAGCTCCGGCGTCTAGAGGCTACACCTTC. Encoded protein: CASSLAPASRGYTF.

The V call is TRBV6-5, the J call TRBJ2-5, with 8 bases matching TRBD1. The CDR3 spans 13 residues. With 6 bases clipped from V and 5 bases from J, the junction kept 5 bases outside the gene matches. Germline V gene data show CDR1 as MNHEY and CDR2 as SVGAGI. The CDR3 nucleotides are TGTGCCAGCAGGGTAGACAGGGGTGAGACCCAGTACTTC. This encodes CASRVDRGETQYF.

The V gene is TRBV7-3, the J gene TRBJ1-1; TRBD1 aligns across 12 bases. V lost 4 bases, J lost 8 bases, and 8 bases stayed unmatched. The CDR3 covers 15 residues. Per the germline V gene, CDR1 is SGHTA and CDR2 is FQGTGA. The CDR3 DNA reads TGTGCCAGCAGCTCAGGGGGACAGGGGGCCTCGGAAGCTTTCTTT. Translating it yields CASSSGGQGASEAFF.

V usage is TRBV19 and J usage is TRBJ2-1, with TRBD1 matching over 10 bases. The CDR3 has 13 residues. Germline trimming cut 6 bases from V and 4 bases from J; bases unmatched to any gene: 0. Germline-derived CDR1 and CDR2 are LNHDA and SQIVND (reference sequence). CDR3 in amino acids: CASRGQGYNEQFF. As DNA, the CDR3 is TGTGCCAGTAGGGGACAGGGGTACAATGAGCAGTTCTTC.

This chain joins TRBV9 and TRBJ2-2, with 8 nucleotides matching TRBD2. The CDR3 is 15 residues long. From germline, CDR1 is SGDLS and CDR2 YYNGEE. Losses at the gene ends were 4 bases for V and 4 bases for J; bases not matched to a gene: 6. This CDR3 is CASSPAGGGTGELFF. The CDR3, as DNA: TGTGCCAGCAGCCCCGCGGGGGGCGGCACCGGGGAGCTGTTTTTT. Full variable domain (outside the CDR3, taken from reference TRBV9 and TRBJ2-2): DSGVTQTPKHLITATGQRVTLRCSPRSGDLSVYWYQQSLDQGLQFLIQYYNGEERAKGNILERFSAQQFPDLHSELNLSSLELGDSALYFCASSPAGGGTGELFFGEGSRLTVL.